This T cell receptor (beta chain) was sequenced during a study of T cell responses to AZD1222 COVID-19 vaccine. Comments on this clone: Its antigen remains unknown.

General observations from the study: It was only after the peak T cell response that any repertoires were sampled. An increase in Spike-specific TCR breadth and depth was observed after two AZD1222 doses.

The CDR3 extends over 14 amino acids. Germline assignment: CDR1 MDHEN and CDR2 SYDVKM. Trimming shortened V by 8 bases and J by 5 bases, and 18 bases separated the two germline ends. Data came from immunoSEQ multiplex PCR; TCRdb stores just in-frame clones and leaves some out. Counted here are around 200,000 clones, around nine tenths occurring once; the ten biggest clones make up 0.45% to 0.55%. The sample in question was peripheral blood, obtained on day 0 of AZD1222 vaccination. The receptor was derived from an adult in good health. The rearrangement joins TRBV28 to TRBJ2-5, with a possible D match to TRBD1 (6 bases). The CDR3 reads CASLTTGTLETQYF. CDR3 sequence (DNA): TGTGCCAGCCTCACGACAGGTACATTGGAGACCCAGTACTTC.